These 27 T cell receptor beta chains came from one sample sequenced in a study of PD-L1 blockade in urothelial cancer (dated by TCRdb to 2017 to 2019). Receptors were amplified or captured by the immunoSEQ multiplex PCR assay. Entries here come from immuneACCESS through TCRdb and include only in-frame sequences with V and J called. Some clones fail to appear in such tables; in the studies checked, an unresolved V gene covers under half of the shortfall, and the cause of the remainder is unknown. This sample holds fewer than 40,000 clones; roughly 90% were observed only once. The top ten constitute more than 6.5% of the sample. The sequencing here drew on PBMCs, taken around atezolizumab (anti-PD-L1) treatment. The source of these receptors is a man aged 65 to 79 with urothelial cancer.

The gene calls are TRBV16 and TRBJ2-4; 11 nucleotides align to TRBD2. This CDR3 is 16 amino acids long. The V gene's germline CDR1 is KGHSY and CDR2 FQNENV. V trimming: 1 base; J trimming: 7 bases; junction bases outside the gene matches: 6. This chain's CDR3 is CASSQFRRTSGNIQYF. As DNA, the CDR3 is TGTGCCAGCAGCCAATTTCGAAGGACTAGCGGGAACATTCAGTACTTC.

The chain combines TRBV19 with TRBJ1-5; D call uncertain. The CDR3 loop spans 17 amino acids. V lost 4 bases and J 0 bases, leaving 16 bases between the germline ends. Germline V gene data show CDR1 as LNHDA and CDR2 as SQIVND (reference sequence). The CDR3 sequence is CASSRASGGYSNQPQHF. CDR3 nucleotide sequence: TGTGCCAGTAGTAGGGCCTCCGGCGGGTATAGCAATCAGCCCCAGCATTTT.

The chain recombines TRBV28 with TRBJ1-1, with D unclear. V dropped 1 base and J dropped 11 bases, with 11 bases sitting between them. CDR1 is MDHEN and CDR2 is SYDVKM in the germline V gene. The CDR3 has 12 amino acids. The CDR3, as DNA: TGTGCCAGCAGTTTATCTCTCTCGCGGGCTTTCTTT. It specifies CASSLSLSRAFF.

This chain uses TRBV5-4 with TRBJ1-1, with TRBD1 as a possible D gene (5 bases). The CDR3 length is 14 residues. The V gene's germline CDR1 is SGHNT and CDR2 YYREEE (reference sequence). V was pared by 6 bases and J by 3 bases, with 15 bases between. CDR3 coding DNA: TGTGCCAGCACCCGGGGGGGAGTGCACACTGAAGCTTTCTTT. Its translation is CASTRGGVHTEAFF.

This clone was seen more than once but under ten times. The chain employs TRBV28 and TRBJ2-5; D perhaps matches TRBD1 (6 bases). This CDR3 is 14 amino acids long. Looked up from germline, CDR1 is MDHEN and CDR2 is SYDVKM. Trimming removed 3 bases at V and 4 bases at J, with 12 bases between. CDR3: CASSFSRGTETQYF. CDR3 DNA: TGTGCCAGCAGTTTCTCCAGGGGTACAGAGACCCAGTACTTC.

This sequence joins TRBV28 and TRBJ1-1; 10 bases align to TRBD1. V was pared by 5 bases and J by 2 bases, with 5 bases of the junction left unmatched. The CDR3 has 15 amino acids. Germline loops: CDR1 MDHEN, CDR2 SYDVKM. In nucleotides, the CDR3 is TGTGCCAGCAGTGTCCGGGACAGGGGCAACACTGAAGCTTTCTTT. Its protein is CASSVRDRGNTEAFF.

This rearrangement joins TRBV27 to TRBJ2-5; TRBD2 might be the D (6 bases). Deletions cut 4 bases from V and 5 bases from J, with 14 bases between. Germline V CDR1 and CDR2: MNHEY, SMNVEV (reference sequence). The CDR3 totals 14 residues. The CDR3 sequence is CASSYRGGLETQYF. DNA for the CDR3: TGTGCCAGCAGTTACCGCGGAGGGTTGGAGACCCAGTACTTC.

The V call is TRBV7-3, the J call TRBJ2-3; perhaps TRBD2 as D (5 bases). Per germline, CDR1 SGHTA and CDR2 FQGTGA. There are 13 residues in the CDR3. The V and J ends lost 4 bases and 6 bases respectively, with 11 bases between them. The CDR3 sequence is CASSSTRGDTQYF. In DNA, the CDR3 is TGTGCCAGCAGCTCGACGCGAGGGGATACGCAGTATTTT. Drawing the rest from reference TRBV7-3 and TRBJ2-3, the complete variable domain is GAGVSQTPSNKVTEKGKYVELRCDPISGHTALYWYRQSLGQGPEFLIYFQGTGAADDSGLPNDRFFAVRPEGSVSTLKIQRTERGDSAVYLCASSSTRGDTQYFGPGTRLTVL.

The gene calls are TRBV10-3 and TRBJ2-7; D is possibly TRBD1 (5 bases). CDR1 and CDR2 (germline): ENHRY, SYGVKD. Trimming removed 2 bases at V and 4 bases at J, with 18 bases between. The CDR3 totals 16 residues. The CDR3 DNA reads as TGTGCCATCAGTGAGAGATTCGTGGGGCAGTTATACGAGCAGTACTTC. Its translation is CAISERFVGQLYEQYF.

This clone was recorded only once. The chain couples TRBV6-1 to TRBJ1-5, with no clear D. The CDR3 contains 14 residues. V was cut by 10 bases and J by 3 bases, with 16 bases left in between. The germline gives CDR1 MNHNS, CDR2 SASEGT. The CDR3 protein is CATRTVSVNQPQHF. The CDR3 region has the DNA TGTGCCACCCGTACAGTTTCGGTCAATCAGCCCCAGCATTTT.

The genes are TRBV4-1 and TRBJ2-5; 7 nucleotides line up with TRBD2. The CDR3 extends over 15 amino acids. The germline CDR1 and CDR2 sequences are MGHRA and YSYEKL. V shed 2 bases and J 0 bases; nucleotides not matched to a gene: 3. CDR3 sequence reads: CASSQTGTNQETQYF. CDR3 nucleotides: TGCGCCAGCAGCCAAACCGGGACTAACCAAGAGACCCAGTACTTC.

CDR3 coding DNA: TGTGCCAGCAGCTCCCTAATGGGACAGGGTGGCGGCACCGGGGAGCTGTTTTTT. It yields the protein CASSSLMGQGGGTGELFF. The chain is built from TRBV7-9 and TRBJ2-2; TRBD1 agrees at 9 bases. The CDR3 covers 18 residues. CDR1 SEHNR and CDR2 FQNEAQ come from the germline V gene (reference sequence). Germline trimming cut 4 bases from V and 4 bases from J; bases unmatched to any gene: 13.

The chain carries TRBV6-5 and TRBJ2-7; 8 bases align to TRBD2. Trimming at V came to 5 bases and at J to 5 bases, leaving 5 bases not matched to a gene. Germline V gene lookup returns CDR1 MNHEY and CDR2 SVGAGI. The CDR3 is 13 residues long. The CDR3 sequence: CASSRAGGHEQYF. CDR3 sequence (DNA): TGTGCCAGCAGTCGTGCGGGGGGCCACGAGCAGTACTTC.

The chain recombines TRBV5-5 with TRBJ2-7, with 11 bases matching TRBD2. CDR1 SGHKS and CDR2 YYEKEE come from the germline V gene (reference sequence). V shed 3 bases and J 0 bases; nucleotides not matched to a gene: 8. This CDR3 region has 17 residues. The CDR3 region has the DNA TGTGCCAGCAGCTCTGGACTAGCGGGTAAAATCTCCTACGAGCAGTACTTC. This codes for CASSSGLAGKISYEQYF.

V is TRBV28 and J is TRBJ2-1, with 10 bases matching TRBD2. V lost 6 bases and J lost 8; bases outside the gene matches: 10. The CDR3 is 15 amino acids. The germline V gene has CDR1 MDHEN and CDR2 SYDVKM. The CDR3 region has the DNA TGTGCCAGCAGGTCAGCGGGAGGGCCAGGCTATGAGCAGTTCTTC. Protein sequence: CASRSAGGPGYEQFF.

The V gene is TRBV7-3, the J gene TRBJ2-2, with 8 bases identical to TRBD1. The ends lost 5 bases at V and 6 bases at J; junction bases unmatched: 5. The V gene's germline CDR1 is SGHTA and CDR2 FQGTGA. This CDR3 spans 14 amino acids. CDR3: CASSQWTGPGELFF. CDR3 DNA sequence: TGTGCCAGCAGCCAATGGACAGGGCCCGGGGAGCTGTTTTTT. Variable domain in full (rest from reference TRBV7-3 and TRBJ2-2): GAGVSQTPSNKVTEKGKYVELRCDPISGHTALYWYRQSLGQGPEFLIYFQGTGAADDSGLPNDRFFAVRPEGSVSTLKIQRTERGDSAVYLCASSQWTGPGELFFGEGSRLTVL.

The chain joins TRBV27 to TRBJ2-7; D remains ambiguous. V dropped 7 bases and J dropped 1 base, with 11 bases sitting between them. This CDR3 comprises 13 residues. Per the germline V gene, CDR1 is MNHEY and CDR2 is SMNVEV (reference sequence). CDR3 sequence reads: CASTHSGSYEQYF. In DNA form, the CDR3 reads TGTGCCAGCACTCATTCGGGTTCCTACGAGCAGTACTTC.

This clone was found once. This chain joins TRBV5-6 and TRBJ1-2; 7 bases match TRBD1. This CDR3 contains 15 residues. The germline V gene has CDR1 SGHDT and CDR2 YYEEEE. Losses at the gene ends were 0 bases for V and 2 bases for J; bases not matched to a gene: 4. CDR3 amino acids: CASSLGGTENYGYTF. The CDR3, as DNA: TGTGCCAGCAGCTTGGGGGGGACAGAAAACTATGGCTACACCTTC.

The chain carries TRBV5-8 and TRBJ1-5; perhaps TRBD1 as D (6 bases). V lost 0 bases and J 0 bases, leaving 22 bases between the germline ends. Germline V gene data show CDR1 as SGHTS and CDR2 as YDEGEE. The CDR3 length is 20 residues. CDR3 sequence reads: CASSLESIRTDLFSNQPQHF. DNA for the CDR3: TGTGCCAGCAGCTTGGAGTCTATTCGGACAGACCTTTTTAGCAATCAGCCCCAGCATTTT.

The rearrangement links TRBV4-1 to TRBJ2-2; 13 nucleotides align to TRBD2. With V trimmed by 0 bases and J by 7 bases, 8 bases remained unmatched. CDR1 is MGHRA and CDR2 is YSYEKL in the germline V gene. The CDR3 consists of 18 residues. CDR3 region: CASSQDQTSGRNGGELFF. In nucleotides, the CDR3 is TGCGCCAGCAGCCAAGATCAGACTAGCGGGAGGAATGGCGGGGAGCTGTTTTTT.

This clone was observed a handful of times. This chain joins TRBV6-4 and TRBJ1-1; D possibly corresponds to TRBD1 (6 bases). CDR3 length: 14 residues. CDR1 MRHNA and CDR2 SNTAGT come from the germline V gene. V lost 5 bases and J 0 bases, leaving 10 bases between the germline ends. DNA of the CDR3: TGTGCCAGCAGTCCCGACAGGTTGAACACTGAAGCTTTCTTT. Protein product: CASSPDRLNTEAFF.

The V call is TRBV19, the J call TRBJ2-2, with 9 bases that match TRBD2. CDR3 length: 19 residues. Germline CDR1 LNHDA, CDR2 SQIVND (reference sequence). J gave up 4 bases and V 3 bases, and 15 bases lay outside the gene matches. In DNA, the CDR3 is TGTGCCAGTAGTATCAAAGGGCCATTTGCGGGAGGGACCACCGGGGAGCTGTTTTTT. Its translation: CASSIKGPFAGGTTGELFF.

The gene calls are TRBV28 and TRBJ1-5; 7 bases map to TRBD1. This CDR3 region has 12 residues. CDR1 is MDHEN, CDR2 SYDVKM, per germline. The CDR3 here is CAVQGTDQPQHF. CDR3 sequence (DNA): TGTGCTGTACAGGGGACGGATCAGCCCCAGCATTTT.

The chain combines TRBV7-2 with TRBJ1-1; maybe TRBD1 (6 bases). The CDR3 loop spans 14 amino acids. V dropped 0 bases and J dropped 7 bases, with 12 bases sitting between them. CDR1 SGHTA and CDR2 FQGNSA come from the germline V gene. The CDR3 nucleotides read TGTGCCAGCAGCTTAGCAGGGGGACGGAGTGAAGCTTTCTTT. Protein product: CASSLAGGRSEAFF. Full variable domain (outside the CDR3, taken from reference TRBV7-2 and TRBJ1-1): GAGVSQSPSNKVTEKGKDVELRCDPISGHTALYWYRQSLGQGLEFLIYFQGNSAPDKSGLPSDRFSAERTGGSVSTLTIQRTQQEDSAVYLCASSLAGGRSEAFFGQGTRLTVV.

The rearrangement links TRBV6-5 to TRBJ2-7, with 12 bases identical to TRBD2. The CDR3 has 15 residues. V dropped 6 bases and J dropped 9; count of bases not matched to a gene: 12. CDR1 is MNHEY and CDR2 is SVGAGI in the germline V gene. DNA for the CDR3: TGTGCCAGCAGCTCTACTAGCGGGAGGAACTATTTGCAGTACTTC. Amino acids: CASSSTSGRNYLQYF.

The rearrangement links TRBV18 to TRBJ2-3; TRBD2 is a possible D gene (5 bases). Deletions cut 2 bases from V and 3 bases from J, with 9 bases between. CDR1 is KGHSH, CDR2 LQKENI, per germline. The CDR3 consists of 14 residues. In DNA form, the CDR3 reads TGTGCCAGCTCACCAAGGACTCGGACAGATACGCAGTATTTT. Its translation is CASSPRTRTDTQYF.

The V gene is TRBV2, the J gene TRBJ2-3; 7 nucleotides agree with TRBD2. The CDR3 contains 15 residues. Germline CDR1 reads SNHLY; CDR2 reads FYNNEI. V lost 5 bases and J lost 5; bases outside the gene matches: 10. The DNA for the CDR3 is TGTGCCAGCAGTCCCCTAGCGGTACCGCGAGATACGCAGTATTTT. This sequence encodes CASSPLAVPRDTQYF.